The 32 T cell receptor beta chains below come from one sample, sequenced in a study of neurological immune-mediated disorders. Via MiXCR, TCRdb re-called the 5' RACE reads, giving one row per CDR3 protein. The sample holds around 50,000 distinct CDR3 sequences; 20% to 30% are singletons and the top ten take over 20%. Sequencing was done on a sample of PBMCs. The receptor source for this set is a woman aged 65 to 85 in good health.

This clonotype showed up many times. The chain combines TRBV5-1 with TRBJ2-7, with D perhaps given as TRBD1 or TRBD2 (5 bases each). This CDR3 has 12 amino acids. Trimming pared 4 bases from V and 3 bases from J, leaving 8 bases between. Germline CDR1 is SGHRS and CDR2 is YFSETQ. The CDR3 DNA follows: TGCGCCAGCAGCCGGGACGGCTACGAGCAGTACTTC. This translates into CASSRDGYEQYF.

This clonotype was seen repeatedly, ten times or more. The chain carries TRBV9 and TRBJ1-2, with D perhaps TRBD1 (6 bases). The CDR3 totals 14 residues. Trimming took 4 bases from V and 4 from J, leaving 14 bases between them. Germline V gene sequence: CDR1 SGDLS, CDR2 YYNGEE. CDR3 sequence reads: CASSLGQFSYGYTF. The DNA for the CDR3 is TGTGCCAGCAGCCTCGGACAGTTTTCCTATGGCTACACCTTC. Full variable domain (outside the CDR3, taken from reference TRBV9 and TRBJ1-2): DSGVTQTPKHLITATGQRVTLRCSPRSGDLSVYWYQQSLDQGLQFLIQYYNGEERAKGNILERFSAQQFPDLHSELNLSSLELGDSALYFCASSLGQFSYGYTFGSGTRLTVV.

This clonotype was picked up a small number of times. This sequence joins TRBV7-8 and TRBJ1-3, with no clear D. V lost 2 bases to trimming and J lost 9 bases, with 8 bases between them. The CDR3 is 12 residues long. CDR1 is SGHVS and CDR2 is FQNEAQ in the germline V gene. Here the CDR3 reads CASSLTLGTIYF. The CDR3 region has the DNA TGTGCCAGCAGCTTAACGCTGGGCACCATATATTTT.

The rearrangement joins TRBV5-6 to TRBJ1-1; TRBD1 matches 7 bases. The junction had 9 bases not matched to a gene; V was cut back by 4 bases and J by 3 bases. CDR1 is SGHDT and CDR2 is YYEEEE in the germline V gene. The CDR3 loop spans 15 amino acids. This CDR3 is CASSITGAWDTEAFF. CDR3 sequence (DNA): TGTGCCAGCAGCATAACAGGGGCGTGGGACACTGAAGCTTTCTTT.

On this clonotype itself: A much larger clone differs by one base, so this may be a read error. V is TRBV7-2 and J is TRBJ2-1; 8 bases line up with TRBD2. Germline V gene lookup returns CDR1 SGHTA and CDR2 FQGNSA. Trimming cost V 5 bases and J 12 bases; bases outside gene matches: 6. The CDR3 consists of 12 residues. The CDR3 here is CASSRTGTRQFF. CDR3 DNA sequence: TGTGCCAGCAGCAGAACCGGGACTAGGCAGTTCTTC.

This clonotype was found a few times. This chain uses TRBV7-9 with TRBJ2-7, with 12 bases matching TRBD2. Germline CDR1 is SEHNR and CDR2 is FQNEAQ (reference sequence). V lost 4 bases to trimming and J lost 1 base; unmatched junction nucleotides: 2. This CDR3 comprises 15 residues. CDR3 nucleotides: TGTGCCAGCAGCTCCCTAGCGGGAGGGTCCTACGAGCAGTACTTC. Residues: CASSSLAGGSYEQYF.

This clonotype was observed many times. V gene TRBV28 combines with J gene TRBJ2-1; the match to TRBD1 covers 7 bases. Germline V lookup: CDR1 MDHEN, CDR2 SYDVKM. The CDR3 has 14 amino acids. V was clipped by 3 bases and J by 8 bases; unmatched bases: 7. The CDR3 protein is CASSFPGQVYEQFF. The DNA for the CDR3 is TGTGCCAGCAGTTTCCCCGGACAGGTCTATGAGCAGTTCTTC.

The chain recombines TRBV12-3 or TRBV12-4 with TRBJ2-1, with D unclear. With 0 bases removed from V and 6 bases from J, the gap between germline ends came to 6 bases. The CDR3 has 13 residues. The CDR3 sequence: CASSLARFNEQFF. In nucleotides, the CDR3 is TGTGCCAGCAGTTTAGCGAGATTCAATGAGCAGTTCTTC.

V usage is TRBV9 and J usage is TRBJ2-1; no clear D gene. This CDR3 is built from 14 residues. CDR1 and CDR2 (germline): SGDLS, YYNGEE. Trimming pared 6 bases from V and 0 bases from J, leaving 10 bases between. This CDR3 is CASNGGPSYNEQFF. CDR3 coding DNA: TGTGCCAGCAATGGTGGGCCCTCCTACAATGAGCAGTTCTTC.

The chain links TRBV20-1 to TRBJ2-1; TRBD2 matches at 9 bases. The V segment lost 3 bases and the J segment 4 bases; nucleotides outside the gene matches: 10. CDR3 length: 16 amino acids. Germline assignment: CDR1 DFQATT and CDR2 SNEGSKA (reference sequence). The CDR3 reads CSASPLSGSKYNEQFF. The CDR3 nucleotides are TGCAGTGCTAGCCCCCTTAGCGGGAGCAAATACAATGAGCAGTTCTTC.

The chain employs TRBV18 and TRBJ2-6; a possible D gene is TRBD2 (5 bases). Germline loops: CDR1 KGHSH, CDR2 LQKENI. V was pared by 5 bases and J by 0 bases, with 23 bases between. This CDR3 has 20 amino acids. CDR3 bases: TGTGCCAGCTCAACCTCGACACCGGTTGGACTGAGCTCTGGGGCCAACGTCCTGACTTTC. It translates to CASSTSTPVGLSSGANVLTF.

This clonotype was seen repeatedly, ten times or more. The rearrangement links TRBV15 to TRBJ2-7; D remains ambiguous. The CDR3 loop spans 13 amino acids. Per the germline V gene, CDR1 is LNHNV and CDR2 is YYDKDF (reference sequence). The V end lost 1 base, the J end lost 6 bases, and 10 bases lay between the germline ends. CDR3 sequence (DNA): TGTGCCACCAGCAGAGGGCTAGATGGCGAGCAGTACTTC. It translates to CATSRGLDGEQYF.

To note about this clonotype: It may be a read error: a sequence one base away is much more abundant. V and J are TRBV5-1 and TRBJ2-6; D is undetermined. Per germline, CDR1 SGHRS and CDR2 YFSETQ. The CDR3 is 16 amino acids. The CDR3 bases are TGCACCAGCAGCCCCACCCCAGACTCTGGGGCCAACGTCCTGACTTTC. As protein: CTSSPTPDSGANVLTF. The variable domain in full, completed from reference TRBV5-1 and TRBJ2-6, reads KAGVTQTPRYLIKTRGQQVTLSCSPISGHRSVSWYQQTPGQGLQFLFEYFSETQRNKGNFPGRFSGRQFSNSRSEMNVSTLELGDSALYLCTSSPTPDSGANVLTFGAGSRLTVL.

The chain couples TRBV24-1 to TRBJ1-2; D remains unclear. Germline V gives CDR1 KGHDR, CDR2 SFDVKD. The CDR3 is made up of 13 amino acids. V lost 3 bases to trimming and J lost 7 bases, with 11 bases between them. CDR3 in amino acids: CATSDMGYSGYTF. CDR3 bases: TGTGCCACCAGTGATATGGGTTATAGTGGCTACACCTTC.

This clonotype was seen at least ten times. The V and J genes are TRBV20-1 and TRBJ2-3, with 10 bases that match TRBD2. V lost 3 bases, J lost 3 bases, and 6 bases stayed unmatched. The CDR3 is made up of 15 amino acids. Germline CDR1 and CDR2: DFQATT and SNEGSKA (reference sequence). CDR3 region: CSASLQREGTDTQYF. The CDR3 nucleotides read TGCAGTGCTAGCCTGCAGCGGGAGGGAACAGATACGCAGTATTTT.

This clonotype was seen more than once but under ten times. The V call is TRBV7-6, the J call TRBJ2-3, with a possible D match to TRBD1 (5 bases). The CDR3 contains 16 residues. Germline-derived CDR1 and CDR2 are SGHVS and FNYEAQ. Between the trimmed V and J ends, which lost 1 base and 2 bases, there was a span of 13 bases. CDR3 amino acids: CASSLGMDTVTDTQYF. Here the CDR3 DNA reads TGTGCCAGCAGCTTAGGAATGGACACCGTCACAGATACGCAGTATTTT.

A note on this clonotype: The junction shows a germline mismatch at one end, possibly a read error. Here the CDR3 DNA reads TGTACCAGCAACAAAGCGGGATCCACCTACGAGCAGTACTTC. It is translated as CTSNKAGSTYEQYF. V is TRBV7-9 and J is TRBJ2-7, with 7 bases identical to TRBD2. CDR3 length: 14 amino acids. The V gene's germline CDR1 is SEHNR and CDR2 FQNEAQ (reference sequence). Full variable domain (missing parts from reference TRBV7-9 and TRBJ2-7): DTGVSQNPRHKITKRGQNVTFRCDPISEHNRLYWYRQTLGQGPEFLTYFQNEAQLEKSRLLSDRFSAERPKGSFSTLEIQRTEQGDSAMYLCTSNKAGSTYEQYFGPGTRLTVT.

As concerns this clonotype: The junction departs from the called germline gene at one end, perhaps through a read error. J is TRBJ2-3 and V is TRBV5-1, with D unclear. This CDR3 contains 16 residues. CDR1 is SGHRS and CDR2 is YFSETQ in the germline V gene. CDR3 nucleotides: TGCGCCAGCAGCTTGGACACCGGGTCGCCCTCAGATACGCAGAATTTT. Amino acid sequence: CASSLDTGSPSDTQNF.

This clonotype was seen many times. The chain is built from TRBV5-6 and TRBJ2-3; TRBD1 might be the D (6 bases). Germline V gene data show CDR1 as SGHDT and CDR2 as YYEEEE. This CDR3 has 15 amino acids. V was trimmed by 4 bases and J by 3 bases, leaving 15 bases between them. DNA for the CDR3: TGTGCCAGCAGCACAAGGACAGCTAAAACAGATACGCAGTATTTT. It is translated as CASSTRTAKTDTQYF.

Here the CDR3 reads CASSYSGGASEQFF. In DNA form, the CDR3 reads TGTGCCAGCAGTTATAGCGGGGGGGCCTCTGAGCAGTTCTTC. This sequence joins TRBV6-4 and TRBJ2-1, with 11 bases matching TRBD2. The CDR3 sequence is 14 residues long. The junction had 6 bases not matched to a gene; V was cut back by 5 bases and J by 9 bases. Per the germline V gene, CDR1 is MRHNA and CDR2 is SNTAGT.

This sequence joins TRBV18 and TRBJ1-1; the D gene is possibly TRBD1 (5 bases). This CDR3 has 15 residues. Looked up from germline, CDR1 is KGHSH and CDR2 is LQKENI. Trimming removed 1 base from V and 3 bases from J, with 12 bases in between. The CDR3 coding sequence is TGTGCCAGCTCACCACGAACAGGAGGGGACACTGAAGCTTTCTTT. Protein product: CASSPRTGGDTEAFF.

This clonotype turned up a few times. V is TRBV19 and J is TRBJ1-2; D unclear. Trimming removed 7 bases at V and 0 bases at J, with 9 bases between. In germline, CDR1 is LNHDA, CDR2 SQIVND (reference sequence). The CDR3 runs 13 residues. As DNA, the CDR3 is TGTGCCAGTAACCTCAATTCTAACTATGGCTACACCTTC. It encodes CASNLNSNYGYTF.

The chain's CDR3 is CASSLTRGGDQPQHF. The CDR3 nucleotides read TGTGCCAGCAGTTTGACCCGAGGGGGCGATCAGCCCCAGCATTTT. The chain employs TRBV27 and TRBJ1-5; 7 nucleotides line up with TRBD1. This CDR3 comprises 15 residues. V shed 3 bases and J 5 bases; nucleotides not matched to a gene: 7. Germline-derived CDR1 and CDR2 are MNHEY and SMNVEV (reference sequence).

The chain uses TRBV5-1 and TRBJ2-1, with TRBD2 as a possible D gene (6 bases). Germline values: CDR1 SGHRS, CDR2 YFSETQ. This CDR3 spans 14 amino acids. V lost 7 bases and J lost 5, with 16 bases in between. The CDR3 reads CASSIAVVDNEQFF. For the CDR3, the DNA is TGCGCCAGCTCCATAGCGGTGGTTGACAATGAGCAGTTCTTC.

As for this clonotype: One end of the junction fails to match germline, which may point to a read error. The V gene is TRBV20-1, the J gene TRBJ2-3; TRBD1 or TRBD2 may be the D gene (5 bases each). Germline V gene sequence: CDR1 DFQATT, CDR2 SNEGSKA (reference sequence). This CDR3 has 14 residues. CDR3 residues: CSASYGASIDTHYF. The CDR3 DNA reads as TGCAGTGCTAGTTACGGGGCCAGCATAGATACGCATTATTTT.

The CDR3: CASRGSMNTEAFF. In DNA form, the CDR3 reads TGTGCCAGCAGAGGCAGCATGAACACTGAAGCTTTCTTT. This chain joins TRBV6-2 or TRBV6-3 and TRBJ1-1; no firm D call. Trimming shortened V by 6 bases and J by 0 bases, and 8 bases separated the two germline ends. The CDR3 runs to 13 residues. Germline loops: CDR1 MNHEY, CDR2 SVGEGT.

This clonotype was seen at least ten times. CDR3 loop: CASSPDRSYVAFF. As DNA, the CDR3 is TGTGCCAGCTCACCGGACCGGTCGTACGTAGCTTTCTTT. V gene TRBV18 combines with J gene TRBJ1-1; D call uncertain. This CDR3 is 13 amino acids long. From germline, CDR1 is KGHSH and CDR2 LQKENI. Between the trimmed V and J ends, which lost 3 bases and 10 bases, there was a span of 15 bases.

This clonotype is a singleton in its sample. The junction does not match germline at one end; this may be a read error. This chain uses TRBV15 with TRBJ1-2; D remains unclear. Germline assignment: CDR1 LNHNV and CDR2 YYDKDF (reference sequence). The CDR3 has 16 residues. Written as DNA, the CDR3 is TGTGCCACCAGAAGAGCCGGAGGTACAGTTCGGAGTGGCTACACCTTC. Amino acids: CATRRAGGTVRSGYTF.

The CDR3 reads CASSPPSAGGSDTQYF. DNA for the CDR3: TGTGCCAGCAGCCCCCCTTCCGCGGGAGGGTCAGATACGCAGTATTTT. The chain joins TRBV14 to TRBJ2-3; 9 nucleotides match TRBD2. Per germline, CDR1 SGHDN and CDR2 FVKESK. This CDR3 is built from 16 residues. The junction had 9 bases not matched to a gene; V was cut back by 4 bases and J by 4 bases.

The sample holds many counts of this clonotype. This chain connects TRBV20-1 to TRBJ1-2; no reliable D call. Germline CDR1 DFQATT, CDR2 SNEGSKA (reference sequence). CDR3 length equals 13 residues. V was trimmed by 0 bases and J by 6 bases, leaving 11 bases between them. CDR3 coding DNA: TGCAGTGCTAGAGATTACATCCTGGATGGCTACACCTTC. Its protein is CSARDYILDGYTF.

The chain is built from TRBV5-6 and TRBJ2-2, with D perhaps matching TRBD1 (5 bases). The CDR3 is 15 residues long. CDR1 is SGHDT and CDR2 is YYEEEE in the germline V gene. Trimming left V 0 bases short and J 6 bases short, with 12 bases between. CDR3 in DNA: TGTGCCAGCAGCTTGGGCCCCGTGACAGCCGGGGAGCTGTTTTTT. Translated: CASSLGPVTAGELFF.

This clonotype was detected once. The chain carries TRBV28 and TRBJ2-3; TRBD2 aligns across 11 bases. The V and J ends lost 10 bases and 7 bases, in that order; junction bases with no gene match: 10. Germline values: CDR1 MDHEN, CDR2 SYDVKM. CDR3 length equals 14 residues. The CDR3 coding sequence is TGTGCCACCGTTCTTAGCGGGGGGGCTTATACGCAGTATTTT. Translation: CATVLSGGAYTQYF.